The TCR beta chain described here comes from a study of shared clonotypes between healthy human individuals. The CDR3 is 13 residues long. From germline, CDR1 is MNHNY and CDR2 SVGAGI (reference sequence). V lost 6 bases, J lost 3 bases, and 12 bases lay in between. The study's findings and limits: Sampling used blood alone; tissue repertoires probably differ.

Libraries were prepared by immunoSEQ multiplex PCR; TCRdb keeps only in-frame clonotypes and omits some of them. The profile shows roughly 600,000 clones, roughly 98% of them singletons. Terminally differentiated effector memory CD45RA+ cells were left out of the naive CD8 fraction, which was CD45RO-negative and positively selected for CCR7. About this clone itself: Its antigen is undetermined.

The specimen sequenced was naive CD8+ T cells sorted from blood. This sequence joins TRBV6-6 and TRBJ2-7, with D maybe TRBD1 (6 bases). The origin of this receptor is a man younger than 40 in good health. CDR3 DNA sequence: TGTGCCAGCAGACAGGGTACGTTCTACGAGCAGTACTTC. Translation: CASRQGTFYEQYF.